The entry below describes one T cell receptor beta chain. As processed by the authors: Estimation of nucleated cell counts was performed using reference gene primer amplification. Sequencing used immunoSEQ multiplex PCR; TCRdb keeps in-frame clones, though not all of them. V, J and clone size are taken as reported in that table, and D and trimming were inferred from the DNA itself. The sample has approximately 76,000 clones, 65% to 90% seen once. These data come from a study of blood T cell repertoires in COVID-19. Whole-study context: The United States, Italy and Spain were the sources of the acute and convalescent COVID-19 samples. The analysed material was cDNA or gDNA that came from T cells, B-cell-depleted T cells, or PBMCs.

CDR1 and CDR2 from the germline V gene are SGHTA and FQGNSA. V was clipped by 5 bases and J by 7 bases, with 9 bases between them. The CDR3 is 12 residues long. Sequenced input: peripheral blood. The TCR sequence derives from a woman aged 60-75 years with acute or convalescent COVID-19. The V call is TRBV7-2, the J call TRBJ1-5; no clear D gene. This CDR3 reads CASSPFGQPQHF. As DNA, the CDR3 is TGTGCCAGCAGCCCTTTCGGGCAGCCCCAGCATTTT. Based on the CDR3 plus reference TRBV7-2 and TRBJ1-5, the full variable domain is GAGVSQSPSNKVTEKGKDVELRCDPISGHTALYWYRQSLGQGLEFLIYFQGNSAPDKSGLPSDRFSAERTGGSVSTLTIQRTQQEDSAVYLCASSPFGQPQHFGDGTRLSIL.